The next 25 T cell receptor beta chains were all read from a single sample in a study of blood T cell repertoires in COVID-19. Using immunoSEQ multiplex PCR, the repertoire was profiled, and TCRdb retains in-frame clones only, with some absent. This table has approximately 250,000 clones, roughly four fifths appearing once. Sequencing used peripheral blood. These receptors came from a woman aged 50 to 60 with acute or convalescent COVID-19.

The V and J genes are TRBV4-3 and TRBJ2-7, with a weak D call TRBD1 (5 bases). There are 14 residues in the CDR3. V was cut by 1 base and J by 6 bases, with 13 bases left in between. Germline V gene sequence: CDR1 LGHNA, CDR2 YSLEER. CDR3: CASSQGTNRLEQYF. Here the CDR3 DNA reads TGCGCCAGCAGCCAAGGTACCAACAGGCTCGAGCAGTACTTC.

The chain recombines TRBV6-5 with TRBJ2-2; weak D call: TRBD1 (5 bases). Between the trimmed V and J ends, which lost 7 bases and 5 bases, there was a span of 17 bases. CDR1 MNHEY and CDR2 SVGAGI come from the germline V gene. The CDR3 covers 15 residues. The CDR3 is CASKVGQGRTGELFF. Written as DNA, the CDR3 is TGTGCCAGCAAGGTCGGGCAGGGAAGAACCGGGGAGCTGTTTTTT.

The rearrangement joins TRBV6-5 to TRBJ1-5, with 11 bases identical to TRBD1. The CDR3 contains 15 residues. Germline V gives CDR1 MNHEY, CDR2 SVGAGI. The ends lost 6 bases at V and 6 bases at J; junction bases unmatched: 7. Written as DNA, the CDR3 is TGTGCCAGCAGCCGGACAGGGGGCGCGGGTCAGCCCCAGCATTTT. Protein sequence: CASSRTGGAGQPQHF.

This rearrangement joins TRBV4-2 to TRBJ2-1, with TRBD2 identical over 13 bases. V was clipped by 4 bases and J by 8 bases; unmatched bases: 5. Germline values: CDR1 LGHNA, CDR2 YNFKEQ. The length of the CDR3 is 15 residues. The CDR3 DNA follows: TGTGCCAGCAGCCCAGGGACTAGCGGGATCTATGAGCAGTTCTTC. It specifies CASSPGTSGIYEQFF.

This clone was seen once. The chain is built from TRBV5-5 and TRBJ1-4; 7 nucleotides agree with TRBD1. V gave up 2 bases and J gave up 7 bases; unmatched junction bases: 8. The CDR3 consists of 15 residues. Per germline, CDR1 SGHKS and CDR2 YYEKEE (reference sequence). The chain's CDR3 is CASSLPGTVGEKLFF. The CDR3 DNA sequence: TGTGCCAGCAGCTTACCCGGGACAGTCGGTGAAAAACTGTTTTTT. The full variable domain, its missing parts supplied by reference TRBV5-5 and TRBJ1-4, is DAGVTQSPTHLIKTRGQQVTLRCSPISGHKSVSWYQQVLGQGPQFIFQYYEKEERGRGNFPDRFSARQFPNYSSELNVNALLLGDSALYLCASSLPGTVGEKLFFGSGTQLSVL.

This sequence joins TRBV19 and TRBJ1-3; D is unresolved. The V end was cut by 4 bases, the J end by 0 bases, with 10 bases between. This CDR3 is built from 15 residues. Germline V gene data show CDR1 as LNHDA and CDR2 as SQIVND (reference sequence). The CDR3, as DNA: TGTGCCAGTAGTACCGGGTCCATCTCTGGAAACACCATATATTTT. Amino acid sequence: CASSTGSISGNTIYF.

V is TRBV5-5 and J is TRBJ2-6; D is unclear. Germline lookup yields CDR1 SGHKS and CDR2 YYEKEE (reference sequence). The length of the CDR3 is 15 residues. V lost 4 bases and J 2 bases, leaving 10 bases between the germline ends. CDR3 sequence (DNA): TGTGCCAGCAGCCCGCGGCTTGCTGGGGCCAACGTCCTGACTTTC. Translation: CASSPRLAGANVLTF.

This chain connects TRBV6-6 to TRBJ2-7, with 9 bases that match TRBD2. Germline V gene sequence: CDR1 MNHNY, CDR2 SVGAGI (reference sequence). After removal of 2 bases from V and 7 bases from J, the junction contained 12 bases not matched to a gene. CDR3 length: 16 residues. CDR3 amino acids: CASSYGGGRARREQYF. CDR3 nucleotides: TGTGCCAGCAGTTACGGGGGCGGGAGGGCCCGGCGAGAGCAGTACTTC.

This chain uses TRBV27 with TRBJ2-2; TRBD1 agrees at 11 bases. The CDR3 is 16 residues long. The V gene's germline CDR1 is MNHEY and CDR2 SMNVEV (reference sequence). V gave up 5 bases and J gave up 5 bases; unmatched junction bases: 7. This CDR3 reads CASSPRTGGGTGELFF. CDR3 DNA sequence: TGTGCCAGCAGTCCCCGGACAGGGGGCGGGACCGGGGAGCTGTTTTTT.

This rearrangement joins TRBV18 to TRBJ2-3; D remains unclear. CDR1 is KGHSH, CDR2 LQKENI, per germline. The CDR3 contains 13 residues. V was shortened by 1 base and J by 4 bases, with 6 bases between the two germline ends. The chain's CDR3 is CASSPLDSDTQYF. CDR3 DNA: TGTGCCAGCTCACCACTAGACTCAGATACGCAGTATTTT.

This CDR3 reads CASSPLLVNTEAFF. The CDR3 DNA reads as TGTGCCAGCTCACCACTATTAGTGAACACTGAAGCTTTCTTT. The chain has TRBV18 and TRBJ1-1; D is uncertain. CDR1 and CDR2 (germline): KGHSH, LQKENI. The CDR3 runs 14 residues. The germline V and J ends were trimmed by 1 base and 0 bases, with 6 bases remaining between them.

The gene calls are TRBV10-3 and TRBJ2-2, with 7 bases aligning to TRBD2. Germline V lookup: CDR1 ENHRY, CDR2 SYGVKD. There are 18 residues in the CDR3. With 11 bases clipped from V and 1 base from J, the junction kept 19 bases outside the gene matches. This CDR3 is CAASNHLLAQGNTGELFF. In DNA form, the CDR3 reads TGTGCCGCCTCTAACCACTTACTAGCGCAAGGGAACACCGGGGAGCTGTTTTTT.

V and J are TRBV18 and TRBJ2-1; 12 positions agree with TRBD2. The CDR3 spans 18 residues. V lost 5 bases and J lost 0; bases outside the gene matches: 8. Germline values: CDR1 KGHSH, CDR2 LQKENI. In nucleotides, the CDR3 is TGTGCCAGCTCAGAACGACTAGCGGGAGCTTTCTCCTACAATGAGCAGTTCTTC. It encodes CASSERLAGAFSYNEQFF.

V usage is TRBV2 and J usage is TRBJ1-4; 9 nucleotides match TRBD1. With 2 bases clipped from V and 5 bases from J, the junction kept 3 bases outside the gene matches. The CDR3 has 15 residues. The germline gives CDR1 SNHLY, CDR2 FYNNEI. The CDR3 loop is CASSENGQGNEKLFF. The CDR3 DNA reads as TGTGCCAGCAGTGAAAATGGACAGGGGAATGAAAAACTGTTTTTT.

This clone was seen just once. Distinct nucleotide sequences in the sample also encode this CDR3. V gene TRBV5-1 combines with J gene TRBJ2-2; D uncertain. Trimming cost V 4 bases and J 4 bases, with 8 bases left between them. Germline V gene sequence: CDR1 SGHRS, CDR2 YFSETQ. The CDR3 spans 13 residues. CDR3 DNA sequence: TGCGCCAGCAGCCCTTCGGGCACCGGGGAGCTGTTTTTT. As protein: CASSPSGTGELFF.

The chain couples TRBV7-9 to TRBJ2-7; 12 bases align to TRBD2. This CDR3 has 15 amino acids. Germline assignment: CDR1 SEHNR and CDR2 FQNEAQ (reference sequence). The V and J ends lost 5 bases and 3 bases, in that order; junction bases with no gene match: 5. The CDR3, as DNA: TGTGCCAGCAGCCCCCGGACTAGCGGGATCTACGAGCAGTACTTC. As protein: CASSPRTSGIYEQYF.

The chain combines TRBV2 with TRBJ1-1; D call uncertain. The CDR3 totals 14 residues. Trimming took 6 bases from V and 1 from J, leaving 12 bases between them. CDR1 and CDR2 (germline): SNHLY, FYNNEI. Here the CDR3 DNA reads TGTGCCAGCAGCTCCGATACAGCGAACACTGAAGCTTTCTTT. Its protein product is CASSSDTANTEAFF.

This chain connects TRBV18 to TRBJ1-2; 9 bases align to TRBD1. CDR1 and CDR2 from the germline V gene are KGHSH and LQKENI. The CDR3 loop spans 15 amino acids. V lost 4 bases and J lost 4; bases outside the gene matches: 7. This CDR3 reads CASSQTSDRGYGYTF. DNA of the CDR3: TGTGCCAGCTCACAAACTTCGGACAGGGGCTATGGCTACACCTTC.

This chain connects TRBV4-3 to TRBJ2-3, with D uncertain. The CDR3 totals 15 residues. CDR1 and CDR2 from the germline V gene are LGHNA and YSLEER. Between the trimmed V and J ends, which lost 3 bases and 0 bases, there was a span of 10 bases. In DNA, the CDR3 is TGCGCCAGCAGCCAGAGTCCCACGAGCACAGATACGCAGTATTTT. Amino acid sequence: CASSQSPTSTDTQYF.

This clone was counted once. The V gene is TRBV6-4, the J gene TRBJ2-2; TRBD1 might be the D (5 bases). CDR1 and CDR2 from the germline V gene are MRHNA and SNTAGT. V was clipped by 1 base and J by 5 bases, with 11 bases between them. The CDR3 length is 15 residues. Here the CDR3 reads CASSDFQGNTGELFF. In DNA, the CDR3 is TGTGCCAGCAGTGACTTCCAGGGTAATACCGGGGAGCTGTTTTTT.

The CDR3 DNA sequence: TGTGCCAGTAGTATAGAGGGCCGTCGATTAGGGGCCCAGCATTTT. Protein product: CASSIEGRRLGAQHF. The chain combines TRBV19 with TRBJ1-5; possibly TRBD1 for D (5 bases). The CDR3 loop spans 15 amino acids. Germline-derived CDR1 and CDR2 are LNHDA and SQIVND (reference sequence). The V gene lost 0 bases and the J gene lost 11 bases, with 17 bases spanning the gap.

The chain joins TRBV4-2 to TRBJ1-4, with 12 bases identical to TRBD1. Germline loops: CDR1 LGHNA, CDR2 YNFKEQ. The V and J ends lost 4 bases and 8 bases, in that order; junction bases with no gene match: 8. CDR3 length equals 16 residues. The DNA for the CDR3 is TGTGCCAGCAGCCCGGGACAGGGGGCGCGGGGAGAAAAACTGTTTTTT. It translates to CASSPGQGARGEKLFF.

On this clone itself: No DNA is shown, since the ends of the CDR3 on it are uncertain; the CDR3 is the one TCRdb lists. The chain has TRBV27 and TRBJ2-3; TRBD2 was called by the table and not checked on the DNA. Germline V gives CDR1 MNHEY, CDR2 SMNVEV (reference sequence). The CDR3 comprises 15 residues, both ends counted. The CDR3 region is CASSSSHGATDTQYF.

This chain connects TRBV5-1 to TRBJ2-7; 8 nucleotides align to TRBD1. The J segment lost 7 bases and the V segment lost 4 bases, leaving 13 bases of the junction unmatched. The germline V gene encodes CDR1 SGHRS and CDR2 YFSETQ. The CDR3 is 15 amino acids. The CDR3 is CASSAPGTGRIEQYF. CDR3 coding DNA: TGCGCCAGCAGCGCTCCCGGGACAGGTAGGATAGAGCAGTACTTC.

The CDR3 region has the DNA TGTGCCAGCGCCGAAACCGGTGGAGGTCAAGCTTTCTTT. It yields the protein CASAETGGGQAFF. The gene calls are TRBV6-4 and TRBJ1-1; D ambiguous. V was pared by 8 bases and J by 9 bases, with 19 bases between. Germline lookup yields CDR1 MRHNA and CDR2 SNTAGT. The length of the CDR3 is 13 residues.